The T cell receptor (beta chain) under discussion was sequenced for a study of T cell changes during pregnancy in multiple sclerosis. Germline assignment: CDR1 MDHEN and CDR2 SYDVKM. CDR3 length equals 15 residues. Trimming stripped 4 bases from V and 0 bases from J, with 9 bases between. Profiled with immunoSEQ multiplex PCR; TCRdb holds only in-frame clones, not every one. Among 45,000 or so clones listed, around 90% were seen once. The rearrangement links TRBV28 to TRBJ2-2, with D perhaps TRBD1 (6 bases). This clonotype was obtained from a female donor in good health, enrolled as a control in a pregnancy study. The material was CD8+ T cells from peripheral blood mononuclear cells, obtained after pregnancy. The CDR3 spells CASSSDRSNTGELFF. CDR3 in DNA: TGTGCCAGCAGTTCGGACAGATCGAACACCGGGGAGCTGTTTTTT.